The 10 T cell receptor beta chains presented below share a single source sample, sequenced in a study of glioma-infiltrating T cells. Using RNA template, CDR3s of TCR alpha and beta were amplified with iRepertoire arm-PCR. TCRdb re-called the multiplex PCR reads with MiXCR, one entry per CDR3 protein. The repertoire includes about 130,000 distinct CDR3 sequences, about 25% of them detected once, and under 35% sits in the top ten. The material sequenced was glioma tissue, nonneoplastic brain tissue, or PBMCs (not recorded which). The receptors were gathered from a human donor with low-grade glioma or glioblastoma, undergoing nonglioma brain surgery, or in good health (not recorded which).

The chain couples TRBV6-1 to TRBJ1-2, with D possibly matching TRBD1 (6 bases). The CDR3 covers 14 residues. In germline, CDR1 is MNHNS, CDR2 SASEGT. Trimming removed 6 bases from V and 7 bases from J, with 18 bases in between. The DNA for the CDR3 is TGTGCCAGCAGGCCAGGACAGAAAGACCGTGGCTACACCTTC. Protein product: CASRPGQKDRGYTF.

The chain recombines TRBV7-9 with TRBJ2-1; D call uncertain. Trimming took 6 bases from V and 2 from J, leaving 8 bases between them. CDR1 SEHNR and CDR2 FQNEAQ come from the germline V gene (reference sequence). The CDR3 loop spans 13 amino acids. The CDR3 DNA sequence: TGTGCCAGCAGAGATGACACCTACAATGAGCAGTTCTTC. It codes for CASRDDTYNEQFF.

The J gene is TRBJ1-1, the V gene TRBV29-1; D remains ambiguous. CDR3 length: 11 residues. Germline CDR1 reads SQVTM; CDR2 reads ANQGSEA. V lost 3 bases and J lost 5, with 7 bases in between. The CDR3 region is CSVESGTEAFF. The CDR3 nucleotides read TGCAGCGTTGAGTCGGGGACTGAAGCTTTCTTT. Complete variable domain (other parts from reference TRBV29-1 and TRBJ1-1): SAVISQKPSRDICQRGTSLTIQCQVDSQVTMMFWYRQQPGQSLTLIATANQGSEATYESGFVIDKFPISRPNLTFSTLTVSNMSPEDSSIYLCSVESGTEAFFGQGTRLTVV.

Only a few counts were recorded for this clonotype. The CDR3 sequence: CASMRALDSNQPQHF. CDR3 DNA: TGTGCCAGTATGCGGGCACTTGATAGCAATCAGCCCCAGCATTTT. The chain links TRBV19 to TRBJ1-5; D is undetermined. The germline V gene encodes CDR1 LNHDA and CDR2 SQIVND (reference sequence). Trimming cost V 7 bases and J 0 bases, with 13 bases left between them. This CDR3 spans 15 amino acids.

This clonotype was recorded a few times. The V gene is TRBV12-3 or TRBV12-4, the J gene TRBJ2-1; D call uncertain. The CDR3 has 14 residues. V was shortened by 6 bases and J by 0 bases, with 9 bases between the two germline ends. The CDR3: CASRPQSSYNEQFF. The CDR3 DNA reads as TGTGCCAGCAGGCCCCAGAGCTCCTACAATGAGCAGTTCTTC.

This clonotype was seen repeatedly, ten times or more. The V and J genes are TRBV6-6 and TRBJ1-1; D gene ambiguous. The germline V gene encodes CDR1 MNHNY and CDR2 SVGAGI (reference sequence). This CDR3 is 14 amino acids long. V lost 2 bases to trimming and J lost 3 bases, with 10 bases between them. The CDR3 sequence is CASSYDGADTEAFF. In nucleotides, the CDR3 is TGTGCCAGCAGTTACGATGGCGCGGACACTGAAGCTTTCTTT.

This clonotype appeared many times. The chain employs TRBV7-9 and TRBJ1-2; tentatively, D is TRBD1 (6 bases). V dropped 5 bases and J dropped 4 bases, with 11 bases sitting between them. CDR3 length equals 13 residues. CDR1 is SEHNR, CDR2 FQNEAQ, per germline (reference sequence). CDR3 protein: CASSPMGAYGYTF. The CDR3 DNA reads TGTGCCAGCAGCCCCATGGGGGCCTATGGCTACACCTTC.

This clonotype was found a few times. The chain is built from TRBV7-3 and TRBJ1-1; no reliable D call. The V and J ends lost 5 bases and 1 base respectively, with 8 bases between them. CDR1 SGHTA and CDR2 FQGTGA come from the germline V gene. The CDR3 is 13 residues long. CDR3 loop: CASSARRNTEAFF. The CDR3 region has the DNA TGTGCCAGCAGCGCCCGGAGGAACACTGAAGCTTTCTTT.

As regards this clonotype: A much larger clone sits a single nucleotide away, making a read error possible. This rearrangement joins TRBV6-5 to TRBJ1-1; D remains ambiguous. This CDR3 has 14 residues. Germline V gene sequence: CDR1 MNHEY, CDR2 SVGAGI. The CDR3 DNA is TGTGCCAGCAGTTTAGCAGCGCTGAACACTAAAGCTTTCTTT. Translating gives CASSLAALNTKAFF.

J is TRBJ2-1 and V is TRBV12-3 or TRBV12-4, with D possibly matching TRBD2 (6 bases). The CDR3 loop spans 12 amino acids. V was clipped by 3 bases and J by 9 bases, with 9 bases between them. CDR3 in amino acids: CASSFSGVEQFF. CDR3 coding DNA: TGTGCCAGCAGTTTTTCGGGGGTTGAGCAGTTCTTC.